This T cell receptor beta chain was sequenced for a study of shared clonotypes between healthy human individuals. Across the study: CD8 memory received one plate per donor, CD8 naive two, CD4 memory three and CD4 naive three. Whole-study findings and limits: Rarefaction curves obtained for sorted subsets showed sequencing incomplete despite large depth.

The naive CD8 fraction comprised CD45RO-negative cells positively selected for CCR7 and excluded terminally differentiated effector memory CD45RA+ cells. Of note for this clone: Its specificity is unknown.

Looked up from germline, CDR1 is MNHEY and CDR2 is SMNVEV (reference sequence). The CDR3 is 13 residues long. Trimming removed 4 bases at V and 3 bases at J, with 10 bases between. The authors ran the assay at deep level. Libraries were prepared by immunoSEQ multiplex PCR; TCRdb keeps only in-frame clonotypes and omits some of them. Here the sample spans millions of clones, approximately 94% being singletons. The sequencing sample was made of naive CD8+ T cells sorted from blood. This TCR was sampled from a man aged 18 to 30 in good health. This chain connects TRBV27 to TRBJ2-7; the D call may be TRBD1 or TRBD2 (6 bases each). The CDR3 nucleotides are TGTGCCAGCAGTTGGGGGGCCGACTACGAGCAGTACTTC. It translates to CASSWGADYEQYF.